Many counts were recorded for the clone carrying this T cell receptor (beta chain). Its cognate antigen is unknown. The sample is drawn from a study of molecular identifiers for immune sequencing clone quantification. Previously described methods and listed TCR primers were employed for the bulk TCR libraries. TCRdb recomputed calls from the PCR reads with MiXCR, one row per CDR3 protein. The sample lists some 320,000 distinct CDR3 sequences, roughly 24% occurring once. Sorting captured naive CD8 T cells as CD8+CD4-CCR7+CD45RA+. Regarding the study as a whole: Spike-in Jurkat TCR RNA from a single cell reportedly registered among approximately 900,000 naive cells.

The CDR3 loop spans 16 amino acids. Germline CDR1 and CDR2: SGHVS and FQNEAQ. Trimming stripped 4 bases from V and 0 bases from J, with 14 bases between. The sample taken for sequencing was naive CD8+ T cells from blood, with Jurkat cell RNA spiked in. Documented subset: FACS-sorted CD8+CD4-CCR7+CD45RA+ naive T cells. This sequence joins TRBV7-8 and TRBJ2-3, with D unresolved. The receptor comes from a human donor in good health. Some libraries in this study had Jurkat cell RNA spiked in. This chain's CDR3 is CASSSVGATSTDTQYF. DNA for the CDR3: TGTGCCAGCAGCTCCGTCGGAGCCACTAGCACAGATACGCAGTATTTT.